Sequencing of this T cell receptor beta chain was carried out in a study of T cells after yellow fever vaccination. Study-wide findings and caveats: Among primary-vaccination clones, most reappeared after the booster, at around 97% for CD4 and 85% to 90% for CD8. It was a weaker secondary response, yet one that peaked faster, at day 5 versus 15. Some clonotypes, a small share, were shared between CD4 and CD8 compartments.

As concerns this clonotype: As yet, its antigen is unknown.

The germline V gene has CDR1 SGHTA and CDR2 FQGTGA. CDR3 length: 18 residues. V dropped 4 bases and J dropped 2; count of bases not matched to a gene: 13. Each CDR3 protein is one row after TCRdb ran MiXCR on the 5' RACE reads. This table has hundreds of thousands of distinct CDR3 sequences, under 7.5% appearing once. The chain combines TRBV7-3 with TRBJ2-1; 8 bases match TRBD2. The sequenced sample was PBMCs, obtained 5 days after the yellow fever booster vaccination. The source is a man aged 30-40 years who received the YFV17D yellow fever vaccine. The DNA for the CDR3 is TGTGCCAGCAGCTCTCACCCCCTATCGGGAGGGACCTACAATGAGCAGTTCTTC. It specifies CASSSHPLSGGTYNEQFF.